This TCR beta chain came from a study of T cells in Graves' hyperthyroidism and ophthalmopathy. Study-wide results and limits: A 13 V-J model separated ophthalmopathy from stable hyperthyroidism. The model identified upcoming ophthalmopathy a median about six months ahead of onset. Most clonotypes that expanded in the thyroid above 0.001 also showed up in blood.

Diagnoses were made from clinical symptoms, serum measures (thyroxine and TRAb), thyroid ultrasound and orbital computed tomography. Germline V gene sequence: CDR1 DFQATT, CDR2 SNEGSKA (reference sequence). Trimming removed 3 bases from V and 8 bases from J; junction bases left unmatched: 10. The CDR3 runs 15 residues. Researchers took RNA transcripts and amplified the TCR beta CDR3 regions from them. With the HTBI primer set, the TCR CDR3 went through a first round of RT-PCR. One entry per CDR3 protein results from TCRdb running MiXCR on the multiplex PCR reads. The sample records a few hundred thousand distinct CDR3 sequences, under 60% being singletons. Worth noting for this clonotype: Antigen unknown.

This clonotype originated in a woman aged 18-30 years with Graves' hyperthyroidism. The J gene is TRBJ1-4, the V gene TRBV20-1, with 9 bases that match TRBD1. Sequencing used peripheral blood or thyroid tissue (not recorded which). CDR3 in DNA: TGCAGTGCTAGGGACAGGGGATACGGAGGAGAAAAACTGTTTTTT. This sequence encodes CSARDRGYGGEKLFF.